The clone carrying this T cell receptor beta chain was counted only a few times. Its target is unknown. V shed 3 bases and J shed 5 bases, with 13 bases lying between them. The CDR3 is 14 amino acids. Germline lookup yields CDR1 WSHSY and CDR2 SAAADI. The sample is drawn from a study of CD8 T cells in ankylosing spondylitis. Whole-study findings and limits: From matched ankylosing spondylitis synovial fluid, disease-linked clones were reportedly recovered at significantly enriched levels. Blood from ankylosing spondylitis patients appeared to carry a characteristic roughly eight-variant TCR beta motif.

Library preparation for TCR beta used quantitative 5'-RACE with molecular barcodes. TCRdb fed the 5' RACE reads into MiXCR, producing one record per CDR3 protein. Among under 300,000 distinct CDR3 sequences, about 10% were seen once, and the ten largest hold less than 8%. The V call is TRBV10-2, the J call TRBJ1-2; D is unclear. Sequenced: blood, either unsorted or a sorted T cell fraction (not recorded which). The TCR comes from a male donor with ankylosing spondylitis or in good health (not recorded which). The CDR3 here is CASSDSALAYGYTF. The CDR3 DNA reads TGCGCCAGCAGTGACTCCGCCCTCGCGTATGGCTACACCTTC.